Below, one T cell receptor (beta chain) is given with its context. Its cognate antigen is unknown. Germline lookup yields CDR1 MDHEN and CDR2 SYDVKM. This CDR3 is 11 amino acids long. Trimming stripped 7 bases from V and 6 bases from J, with 10 bases between. This sample's time point: blood 2 weeks post-SBRT. Treatment noted: 15 Gy SBRT to primary tumor, nephrectomy 4 weeks later. Blood was sampled at baseline, 2 weeks and 4 weeks after SBRT. This renal cell carcinoma was of the clear cell type. Clones were read by immunoSEQ multiplex PCR, and TCRdb kept only the in-frame ones, dropping some. Among roughly 78,000 clones, about four fifths were seen once, and the ten largest hold around 5.5%. These data belong to a study of radiation and T cells in renal cell carcinoma. About the research overall: Nephrectomy followed 15 Gy stereotactic body radiation by 4 weeks.

Overall study results and limits: From baseline, blood top tumor clonotypes peaked at 2 weeks post-radiation.

The source was blood, collected from a patient whose treatment included radiotherapy and nephrectomy. The chain links TRBV28 to TRBJ2-7; D not resolved. The clonotype originates from a man between 60 and 75 years old with renal cell carcinoma. This chain's CDR3 is CASTRRAEQYF. CDR3 DNA: TGTGCCAGCACCCGGAGAGCCGAGCAGTACTTC.